This T cell receptor beta chain was profiled in a study of neurological immune-mediated disorders. Overall study findings and caveats: The level of TCR clonal expansion was highest in patients with HTLV-1-associated myelopathy and lowest in multiple sclerosis, where it fell below the level seen in healthy controls.

The sample's time point: longitudinal time-point 3. The CDR3 totals 17 residues. V dropped 4 bases and J dropped 4; count of bases not matched to a gene: 10. This clonotype was observed at least ten times. The antigen remains unidentified. TCRdb ran MiXCR on the 5' RACE reads and lists one entry per CDR3 protein. Here the sample spans about 80,000 distinct CDR3 sequences, around 4.5% being singletons. This sequence joins TRBV12-3 or TRBV12-4 and TRBJ2-7; 13 bases align to TRBD2. The clonotype comes from a woman aged 60-75 years with multiple sclerosis. The sample was PBMCs. CDR3 region: CASSSPGLAGASYEQYF. The CDR3, as DNA: TGTGCCAGCAGTTCTCCTGGACTAGCGGGGGCCTCGTACGAGCAGTACTTC.